These 13 T cell receptor beta chains originate from one sample sequenced in a study of T cells in Graves' hyperthyroidism and ophthalmopathy. RNA transcripts gave rise to amplified TCR beta CDR3 regions. When the TCR CDR3 underwent first-round RT-PCR, the HTBI primer set was used. TCRdb ran MiXCR on the multiplex PCR reads and lists one entry per CDR3 protein. The data hold about 500,000 distinct CDR3 sequences, with roughly 18% observed a single time. The sample consisted of blood. These receptors came from a woman aged 18-29 years with Graves' ophthalmopathy.

This clonotype was seen ten or more times. This sequence joins TRBV12-3 or TRBV12-4 and TRBJ1-2, with 7 bases that match TRBD1. The V and J ends lost 6 bases and 3 bases, in that order; junction bases with no gene match: 4. The CDR3 length is 13 residues. The CDR3 reads CASRYRGDYGYTF. For the CDR3, the DNA is TGTGCCAGCAGGTACAGGGGCGACTATGGCTACACCTTC.

This clonotype was observed many times. The chain carries TRBV10-3 and TRBJ1-5; a possible D gene is TRBD1 (5 bases). The germline gives CDR1 ENHRY, CDR2 SYGVKD. The V end was cut by 2 bases, the J end by 3 bases, with 8 bases between. This CDR3 is 14 amino acids long. The CDR3 DNA reads as TGTGCCATCAGTGAGGCAGGGTCCAATCAGCCCCAGCATTTT. This codes for CAISEAGSNQPQHF.

This clonotype was counted at least ten times. V usage is TRBV4-1 and J usage is TRBJ2-4; D call uncertain. Trimming pared 0 bases from V and 10 bases from J, leaving 7 bases between. In germline, CDR1 is MGHRA, CDR2 YSYEKL. The CDR3 totals 12 residues. This chain's CDR3 is CASSQDLGIQYF. The CDR3 coding sequence is TGCGCCAGCAGCCAAGATCTGGGTATTCAGTACTTC.

Many counts were recorded for this clonotype. The chain couples TRBV13 to TRBJ2-7; tentatively, D is TRBD1 or TRBD2 (5 bases each). V dropped 4 bases and J dropped 3 bases, with 10 bases sitting between them. The V gene's germline CDR1 is PRHDT and CDR2 FYEKMQ (reference sequence). The length of the CDR3 is 13 residues. The DNA of the CDR3 is TGTGCCAGCAGCTCGGGACGGCACTACGAGCAGTACTTC. Translating gives CASSSGRHYEQYF. Using reference TRBV13 and TRBJ2-7 for the parts outside the CDR3, the full variable domain is AAGVIQSPRHLIKEKRETATLKCYPIPRHDTVYWYQQGPGQDPQFLISFYEKMQSDKGSIPDRFSAQQFSDYHSELNMSSLELGDSALYFCASSSGRHYEQYFGPGTRLTVT.

The chain joins TRBV28 to TRBJ1-4; D call uncertain. Germline CDR1 reads MDHEN; CDR2 reads SYDVKM. The V and J ends lost 10 bases and 3 bases respectively, with 6 bases between them. The CDR3 loop spans 11 amino acids. CDR3 in DNA: TGTGCCACCCAGTCTAATGAAAAACTGTTTTTT. Amino acids: CATQSNEKLFF.

The chain employs TRBV12-3 or TRBV12-4 and TRBJ1-3; D unresolved. Between the trimmed V and J ends, which lost 5 bases and 1 base, there was a span of 9 bases. This CDR3 spans 14 amino acids. Here the CDR3 DNA reads TGTGCCAGCAGTGAACCGCTGTCTGGAAACACCATATATTTT. Encoded protein: CASSEPLSGNTIYF.

This chain uses TRBV6-1 with TRBJ2-6; D might be TRBD2 (7 bases). The CDR3 loop spans 16 amino acids. Trimming cost V 1 base and J 3 bases, with 10 bases left between them. Germline values: CDR1 MNHNS, CDR2 SASEGT. The CDR3 protein is CASSEEGGGGANVLTF. The CDR3 DNA is TGTGCCAGCAGTGAAGAAGGGGGGGGTGGGGCCAACGTCCTGACTTTC.

This clonotype occurred a few times. The chain uses TRBV4-3 and TRBJ2-5; 9 nucleotides line up with TRBD2. V trimming: 1 base; J trimming: 5 bases; junction bases outside the gene matches: 8. This CDR3 has 16 residues. Germline CDR1 is LGHNA and CDR2 is YSLEER. The CDR3 protein is CASSQARGGGGETQYF. The CDR3 DNA reads as TGCGCCAGCAGCCAAGCACGAGGCGGGGGGGGGGAGACCCAGTACTTC.

The table lists this clonotype with many counts. This chain links TRBV7-8 with TRBJ2-3; D may be TRBD2 (5 bases). V dropped 1 base and J dropped 3 bases, with 11 bases sitting between them. This CDR3 has 15 amino acids. CDR1 and CDR2 (germline): SGHVS, FQNEAQ. The CDR3 DNA sequence: TGTGCCAGCAGCTTAGGGGAGTTTTCGACAGATACGCAGTATTTT. Amino acids: CASSLGEFSTDTQYF.

At least ten counts were recorded for this clonotype. The chain combines TRBV7-2 with TRBJ1-1; D possibly corresponds to TRBD1 (5 bases). The germline V and J ends were trimmed by 0 bases and 1 base, with 9 bases remaining between them. The CDR3 has 15 residues. Germline CDR1 and CDR2: SGHTA and FQGNSA. In DNA form, the CDR3 reads TGTGCCAGCAGCTTAGCGCTGGGGGGGAACACTGAAGCTTTCTTT. Amino acids: CASSLALGGNTEAFF.

This clonotype was detected many times. V is TRBV20-1 and J is TRBJ2-7, with TRBD1 matching 12 bases. The CDR3 covers 15 residues. After removal of 2 bases from V and 5 bases from J, the junction contained 7 bases not matched to a gene. CDR1 DFQATT and CDR2 SNEGSKA come from the germline V gene (reference sequence). CDR3 protein: CSARLRDRGLDEQYF. For the CDR3, the DNA is TGCAGTGCTAGACTCCGGGACAGGGGGCTCGACGAGCAGTACTTC.

V and J are TRBV19 and TRBJ1-1; D remains unclear. The germline V gene encodes CDR1 LNHDA and CDR2 SQIVND (reference sequence). The CDR3 runs to 12 residues. Trimming removed 2 bases at V and 6 bases at J, with 7 bases between. The CDR3 DNA follows: TGTGCCAGTAGTATACATGGTGCTGAAGCTTTCTTT. Translated: CASSIHGAEAFF.

This clonotype was found many times. The rearrangement uses TRBV12-3 or TRBV12-4 and TRBJ2-7; D unclear. The CDR3 length is 14 residues. Deletions cut 1 base from V and 4 bases from J, with 11 bases between. CDR3 protein: CASSLDPGSYEQYF. CDR3 in DNA: TGTGCCAGCAGTTTAGACCCAGGCAGTTACGAGCAGTACTTC.